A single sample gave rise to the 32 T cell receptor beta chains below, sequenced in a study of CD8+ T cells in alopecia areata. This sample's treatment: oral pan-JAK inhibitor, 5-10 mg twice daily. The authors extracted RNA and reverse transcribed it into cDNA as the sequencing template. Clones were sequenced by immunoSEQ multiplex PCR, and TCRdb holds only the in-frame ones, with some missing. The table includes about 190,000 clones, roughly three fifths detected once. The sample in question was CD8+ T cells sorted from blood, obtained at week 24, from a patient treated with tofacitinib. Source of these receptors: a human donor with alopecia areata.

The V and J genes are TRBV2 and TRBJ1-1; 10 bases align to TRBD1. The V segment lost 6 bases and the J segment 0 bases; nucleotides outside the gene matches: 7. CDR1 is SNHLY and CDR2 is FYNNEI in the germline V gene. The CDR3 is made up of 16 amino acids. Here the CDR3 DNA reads TGTGCCAGCAGGGACCGGGACAGGGGAATGAACACTGAAGCTTTCTTT. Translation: CASRDRDRGMNTEAFF.

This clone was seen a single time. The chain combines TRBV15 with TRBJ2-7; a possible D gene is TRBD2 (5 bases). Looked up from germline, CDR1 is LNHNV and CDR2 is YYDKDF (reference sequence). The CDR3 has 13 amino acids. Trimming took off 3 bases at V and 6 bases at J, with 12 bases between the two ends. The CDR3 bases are TGTGCCACCAGCAGTAATACTAGAGTCGAGCAGTACTTC. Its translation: CATSSNTRVEQYF.

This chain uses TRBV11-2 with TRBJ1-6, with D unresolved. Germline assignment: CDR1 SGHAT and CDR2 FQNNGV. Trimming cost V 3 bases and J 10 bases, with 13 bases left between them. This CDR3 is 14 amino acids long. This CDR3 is CASSLDLARSPLHF. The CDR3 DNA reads TGTGCCAGCAGCTTGGACCTGGCGCGGTCACCCCTCCACTTT. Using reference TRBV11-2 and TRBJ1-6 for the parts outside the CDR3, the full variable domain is EAGVAQSPRYKIIEKRQSVAFWCNPISGHATLYWYQQILGQGPKLLIQFQNNGVVDDSQLPKDRFSAERLKGVDSTLKIQPAKLEDSAVYLCASSLDLARSPLHFGNGTRLTVT.

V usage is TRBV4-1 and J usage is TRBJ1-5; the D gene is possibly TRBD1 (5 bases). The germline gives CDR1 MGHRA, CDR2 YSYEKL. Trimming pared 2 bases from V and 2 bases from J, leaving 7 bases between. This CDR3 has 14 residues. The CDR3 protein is CASSQLGGNQPQHF. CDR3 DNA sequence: TGCGCCAGCAGCCAACTAGGGGGCAATCAGCCCCAGCATTTT.

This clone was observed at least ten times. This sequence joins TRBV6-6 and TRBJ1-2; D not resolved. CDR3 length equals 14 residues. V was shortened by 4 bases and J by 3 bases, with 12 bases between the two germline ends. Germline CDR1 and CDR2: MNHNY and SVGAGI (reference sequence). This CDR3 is CASSFARIYYGYTF. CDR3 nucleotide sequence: TGTGCCAGCAGTTTCGCAAGAATCTACTATGGCTACACCTTC.

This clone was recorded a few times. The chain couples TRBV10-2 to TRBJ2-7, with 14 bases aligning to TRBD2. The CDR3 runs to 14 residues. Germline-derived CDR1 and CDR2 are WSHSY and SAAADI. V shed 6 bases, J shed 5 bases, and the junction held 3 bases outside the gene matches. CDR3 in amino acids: CASRTSGGAHEQYF. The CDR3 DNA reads TGCGCCAGCAGGACTAGCGGGGGGGCCCACGAGCAGTACTTC.

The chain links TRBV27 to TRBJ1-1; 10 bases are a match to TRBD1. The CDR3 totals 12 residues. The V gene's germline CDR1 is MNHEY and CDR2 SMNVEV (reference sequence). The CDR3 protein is CAAGQGIFSAFF. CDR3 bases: TGTGCAGCGGGACAGGGGATATTTTCAGCTTTCTTT.

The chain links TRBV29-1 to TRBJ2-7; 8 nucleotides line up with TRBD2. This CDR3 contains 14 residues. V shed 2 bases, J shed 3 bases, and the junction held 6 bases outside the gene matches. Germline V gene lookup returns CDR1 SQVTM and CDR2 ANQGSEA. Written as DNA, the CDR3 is TGCAGCGTTGAAACGGGGGGGGCCCTCTACGAGCAGTACTTC. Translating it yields CSVETGGALYEQYF.

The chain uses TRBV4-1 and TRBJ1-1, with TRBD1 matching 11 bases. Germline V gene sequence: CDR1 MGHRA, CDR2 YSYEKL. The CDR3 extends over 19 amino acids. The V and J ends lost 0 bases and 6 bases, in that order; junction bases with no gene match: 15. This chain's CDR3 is CASSQDDRTGGLGLAEAFF. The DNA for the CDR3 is TGCGCCAGCAGCCAAGATGACAGGACAGGGGGCCTAGGTTTAGCTGAAGCTTTCTTT.

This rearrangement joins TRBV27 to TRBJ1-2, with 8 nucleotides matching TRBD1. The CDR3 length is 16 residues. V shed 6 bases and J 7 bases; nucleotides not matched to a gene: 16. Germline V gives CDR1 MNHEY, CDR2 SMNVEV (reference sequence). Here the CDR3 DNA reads TGTGCCAGCAGCCGGGGCGGGGGACAGGATCGATCTGGCTACACCTTC. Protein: CASSRGGGQDRSGYTF.

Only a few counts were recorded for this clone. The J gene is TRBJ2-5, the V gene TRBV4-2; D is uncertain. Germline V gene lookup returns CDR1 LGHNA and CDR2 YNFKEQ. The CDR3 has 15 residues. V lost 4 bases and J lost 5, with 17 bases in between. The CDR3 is CASSLARQQRETQYF. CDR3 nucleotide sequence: TGTGCCAGCAGCCTTGCCCGACAACAACGGGAGACCCAGTACTTC.

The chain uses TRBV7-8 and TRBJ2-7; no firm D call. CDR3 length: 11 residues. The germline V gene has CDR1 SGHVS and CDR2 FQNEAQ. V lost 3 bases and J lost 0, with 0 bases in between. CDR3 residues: CASSFSYEQYF. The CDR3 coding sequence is TGTGCCAGCAGCTTCTCCTACGAGCAGTACTTC.

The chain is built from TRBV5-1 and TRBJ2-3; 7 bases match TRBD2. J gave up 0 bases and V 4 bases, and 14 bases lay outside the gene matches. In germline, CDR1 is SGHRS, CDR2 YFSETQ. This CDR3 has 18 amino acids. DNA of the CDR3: TGCGCCAGCAGCCTGGTCCGTAGCTGGGAGGGGAGCACAGATACGCAGTATTTT. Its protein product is CASSLVRSWEGSTDTQYF.

CDR3 nucleotide sequence: TGCGCCACCACGGCGGGGGGGATCCAAGAGACCCAGTACTTC. Its translation: CATTAGGIQETQYF. The rearrangement uses TRBV5-1 and TRBJ2-5, with 9 bases matching TRBD2. With 9 bases clipped from V and 1 base from J, the junction kept 7 bases outside the gene matches. Germline assignment: CDR1 SGHRS and CDR2 YFSETQ. This CDR3 has 14 residues.

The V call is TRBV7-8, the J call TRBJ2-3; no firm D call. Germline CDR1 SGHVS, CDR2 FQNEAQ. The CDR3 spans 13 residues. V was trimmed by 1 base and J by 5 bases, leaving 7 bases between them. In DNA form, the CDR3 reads TGTGCCAGCAGCTTAGGGTCACTAGATACGCAGTATTTT. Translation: CASSLGSLDTQYF.

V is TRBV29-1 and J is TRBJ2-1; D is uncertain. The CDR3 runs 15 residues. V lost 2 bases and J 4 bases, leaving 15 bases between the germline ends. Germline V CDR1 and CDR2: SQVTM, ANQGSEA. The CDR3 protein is CSVEPVVWVYNEQFF. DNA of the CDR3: TGCAGCGTTGAACCAGTCGTCTGGGTTTACAATGAGCAGTTCTTC.

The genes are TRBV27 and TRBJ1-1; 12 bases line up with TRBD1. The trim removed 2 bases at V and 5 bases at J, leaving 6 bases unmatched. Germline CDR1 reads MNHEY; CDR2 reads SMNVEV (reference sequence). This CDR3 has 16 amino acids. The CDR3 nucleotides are TGTGCCAGCAGTTTAACCGGGACAGGGGGCCGGACTGAAGCTTTCTTT. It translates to CASSLTGTGGRTEAFF.

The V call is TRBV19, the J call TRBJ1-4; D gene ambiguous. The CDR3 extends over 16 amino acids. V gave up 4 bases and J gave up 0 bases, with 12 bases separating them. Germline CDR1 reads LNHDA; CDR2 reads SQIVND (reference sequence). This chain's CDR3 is CASSTQNFATNEKLFF. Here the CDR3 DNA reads TGTGCCAGTAGTACTCAGAACTTTGCAACTAATGAAAAACTGTTTTTT.

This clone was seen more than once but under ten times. The DNA of the CDR3 is TGCGCCAGCAGTCAAGGGCAGGGGGCAGGGAACACTGAAGCTTTCTTT. It encodes CASSQGQGAGNTEAFF. The V gene is TRBV23-1, the J gene TRBJ1-1, with 8 bases fitting TRBD1. TRBV23-1 is treated as an ORF (open reading frame) with a function not yet certain. The ends lost 2 bases at V and 1 base at J; junction bases unmatched: 6. The CDR3 contains 16 residues.

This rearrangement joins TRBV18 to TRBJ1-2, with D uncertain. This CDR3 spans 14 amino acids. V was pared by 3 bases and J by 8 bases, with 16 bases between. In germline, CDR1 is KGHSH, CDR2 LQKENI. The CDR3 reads CASSPPEVVHGYTF. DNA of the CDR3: TGTGCCAGCTCACCCCCGGAGGTGGTACACGGCTACACCTTC.

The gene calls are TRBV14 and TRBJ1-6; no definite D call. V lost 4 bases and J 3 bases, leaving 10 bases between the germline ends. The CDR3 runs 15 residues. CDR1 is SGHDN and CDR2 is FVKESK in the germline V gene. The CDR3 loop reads CASSRGPLYNSPLHF. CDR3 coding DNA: TGTGCCAGCAGCCGAGGACCCCTCTATAATTCACCCCTCCACTTT.

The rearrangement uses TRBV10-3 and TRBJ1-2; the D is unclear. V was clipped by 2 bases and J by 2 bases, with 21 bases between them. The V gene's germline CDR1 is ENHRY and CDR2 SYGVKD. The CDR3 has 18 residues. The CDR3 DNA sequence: TGTGCCATCAGTGAGCGACGGTCCCAGAAAAGGGAGAACTATGGCTACACCTTC. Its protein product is CAISERRSQKRENYGYTF.

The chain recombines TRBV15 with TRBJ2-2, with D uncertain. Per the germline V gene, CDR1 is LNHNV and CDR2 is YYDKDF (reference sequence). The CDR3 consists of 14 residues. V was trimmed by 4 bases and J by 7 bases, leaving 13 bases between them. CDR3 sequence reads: CATSTDTEHGELFF. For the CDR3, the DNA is TGTGCCACCAGCACTGATACTGAGCACGGGGAGCTGTTTTTT. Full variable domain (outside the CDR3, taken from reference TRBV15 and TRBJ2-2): DAMVIQNPRYQVTQFGKPVTLSCSQTLNHNVMYWYQQKSSQAPKLLFHYYDKDFNNEADTPDNFQSRRPNTSFCFLDIRSPGLGDTAMYLCATSTDTEHGELFFGEGSRLTVL.

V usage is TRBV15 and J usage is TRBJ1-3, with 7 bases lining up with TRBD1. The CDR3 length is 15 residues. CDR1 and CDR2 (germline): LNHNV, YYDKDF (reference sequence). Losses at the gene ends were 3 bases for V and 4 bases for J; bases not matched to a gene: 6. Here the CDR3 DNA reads TGTGCCACCAGCAGGTCGGGGACAGCAGGAAACACCATATATTTT. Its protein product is CATSRSGTAGNTIYF.

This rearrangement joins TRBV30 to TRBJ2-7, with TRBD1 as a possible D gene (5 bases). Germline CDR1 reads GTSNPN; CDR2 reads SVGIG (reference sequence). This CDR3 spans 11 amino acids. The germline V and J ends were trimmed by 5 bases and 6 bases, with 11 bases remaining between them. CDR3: CAWGRVIEQYF. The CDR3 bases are TGTGCCTGGGGCAGGGTTATCGAGCAGTACTTC.

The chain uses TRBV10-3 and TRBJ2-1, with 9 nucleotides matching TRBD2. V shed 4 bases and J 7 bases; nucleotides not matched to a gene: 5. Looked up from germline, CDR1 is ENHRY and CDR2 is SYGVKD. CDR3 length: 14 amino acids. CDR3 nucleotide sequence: TGTGCCATCAGTGCCAGCGGGGGGCGGAATGAGCAGTTCTTC. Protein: CAISASGGRNEQFF.

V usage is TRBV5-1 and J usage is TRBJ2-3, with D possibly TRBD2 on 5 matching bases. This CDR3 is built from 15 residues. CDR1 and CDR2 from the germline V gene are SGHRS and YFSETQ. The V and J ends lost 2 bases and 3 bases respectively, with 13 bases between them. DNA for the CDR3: TGCGCCAGCAGCTTAGAGGGAACGCTAACAGATACGCAGTATTTT. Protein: CASSLEGTLTDTQYF.

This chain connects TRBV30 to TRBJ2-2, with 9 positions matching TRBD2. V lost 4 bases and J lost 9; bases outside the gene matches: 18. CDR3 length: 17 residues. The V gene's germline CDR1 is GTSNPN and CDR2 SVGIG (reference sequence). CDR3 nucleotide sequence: TGTGCCTGGACCGTCGCGGGAGGGGGCTTTACAGGCAGGGAGCTGTTTTTT. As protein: CAWTVAGGGFTGRELFF.

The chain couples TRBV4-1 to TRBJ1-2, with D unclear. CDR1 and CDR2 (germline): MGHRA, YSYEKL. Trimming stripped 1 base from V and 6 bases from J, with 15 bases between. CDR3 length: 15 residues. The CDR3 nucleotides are TGCGCCAGCAGCCAAGTCGTTCTGGGGTCTCATGGCTACACCTTC. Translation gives CASSQVVLGSHGYTF.

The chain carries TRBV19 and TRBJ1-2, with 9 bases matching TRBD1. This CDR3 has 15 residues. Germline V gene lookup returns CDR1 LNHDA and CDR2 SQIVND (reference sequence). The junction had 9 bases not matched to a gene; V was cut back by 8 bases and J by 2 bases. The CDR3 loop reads CASAPAGTGNYGYTF. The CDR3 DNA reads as TGTGCCAGTGCCCCCGCCGGGACAGGGAACTATGGCTACACCTTC.

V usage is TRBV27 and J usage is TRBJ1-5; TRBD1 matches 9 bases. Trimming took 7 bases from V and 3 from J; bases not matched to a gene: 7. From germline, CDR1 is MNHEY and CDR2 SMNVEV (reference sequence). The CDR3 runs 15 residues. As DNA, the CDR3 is TGTGCCAGCAAGACCGGGACAGGGATCAATCAGCCCCAGCATTTT. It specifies CASKTGTGINQPQHF.

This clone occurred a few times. The chain's CDR3 is CSVLSTPPDRETQYF. In DNA form, the CDR3 reads TGCAGCGTTCTTTCGACACCTCCGGACAGGGAGACCCAGTACTTC. The chain is built from TRBV29-1 and TRBJ2-5; 7 positions match TRBD1. Germline V gene lookup returns CDR1 SQVTM and CDR2 ANQGSEA. V gave up 5 bases and J gave up 5 bases; unmatched junction bases: 14. The CDR3 sequence is 15 residues long.